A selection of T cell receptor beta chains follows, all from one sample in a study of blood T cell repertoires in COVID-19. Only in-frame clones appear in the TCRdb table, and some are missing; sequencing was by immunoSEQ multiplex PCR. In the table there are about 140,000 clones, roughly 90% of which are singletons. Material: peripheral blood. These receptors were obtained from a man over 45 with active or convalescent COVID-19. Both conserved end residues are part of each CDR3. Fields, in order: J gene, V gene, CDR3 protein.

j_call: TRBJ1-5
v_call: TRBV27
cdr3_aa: CASRGEGNIGNQPQHF

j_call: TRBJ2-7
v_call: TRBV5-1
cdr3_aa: CASSLGTAPYEQYF

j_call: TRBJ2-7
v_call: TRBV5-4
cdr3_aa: CASRSGGPIGHEQYF

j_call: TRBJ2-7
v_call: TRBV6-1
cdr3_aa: CASSERAGFSYEQYF

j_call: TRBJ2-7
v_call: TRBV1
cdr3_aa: CTSSRVAGSSYEQYF

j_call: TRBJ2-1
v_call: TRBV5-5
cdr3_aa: CASTRGGNEQFF

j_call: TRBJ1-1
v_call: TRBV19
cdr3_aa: CASSTQGAFTEAFF

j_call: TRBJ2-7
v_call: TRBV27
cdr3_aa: CASSLRREAFYEQYF

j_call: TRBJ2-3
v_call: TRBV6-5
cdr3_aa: CASRHLATSTDTQYF

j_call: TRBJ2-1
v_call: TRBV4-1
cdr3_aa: CASSSILRLAGDNDNEQFF

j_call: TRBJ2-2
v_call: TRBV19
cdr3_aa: CASSVPGGELFF

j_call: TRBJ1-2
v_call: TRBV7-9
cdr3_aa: CASSRRQGVGGYTF

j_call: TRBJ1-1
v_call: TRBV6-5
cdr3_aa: CASSKGGSLNTEAFF

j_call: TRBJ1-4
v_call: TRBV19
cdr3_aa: CASSRMRITNEKLFF

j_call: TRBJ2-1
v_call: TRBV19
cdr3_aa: CASSISSSGRAREQFF

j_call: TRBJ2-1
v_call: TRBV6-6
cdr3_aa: CASSPRTSGRGPYNEQFF

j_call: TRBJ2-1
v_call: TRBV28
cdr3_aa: CASSLKGLHYNEQFF

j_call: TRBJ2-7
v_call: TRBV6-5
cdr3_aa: CASSRTGEREQYF

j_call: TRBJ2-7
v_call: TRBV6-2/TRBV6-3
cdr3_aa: CASSYSTGLLEEQYF

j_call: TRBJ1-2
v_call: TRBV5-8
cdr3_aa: CASSPILGEANYGYTF

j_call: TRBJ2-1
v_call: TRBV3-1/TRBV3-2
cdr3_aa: CASSLQRGAKFF

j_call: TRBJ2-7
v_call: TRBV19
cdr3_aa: CASSTRRAGGYEQYF

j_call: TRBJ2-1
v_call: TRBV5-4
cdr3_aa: CASSLGFLQFF

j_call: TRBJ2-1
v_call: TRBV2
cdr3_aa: CASRGAGTGTYNEQFF

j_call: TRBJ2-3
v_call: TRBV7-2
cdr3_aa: CASSYIFGQLDTQYF

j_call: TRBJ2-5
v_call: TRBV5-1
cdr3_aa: CASSLPSGSTQETQYF

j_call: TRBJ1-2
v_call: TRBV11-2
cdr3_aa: CASSLDPARGYTF

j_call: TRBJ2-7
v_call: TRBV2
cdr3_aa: CASSPGQGQGEQYF

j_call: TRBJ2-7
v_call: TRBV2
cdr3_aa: CASSWGAYEQYF

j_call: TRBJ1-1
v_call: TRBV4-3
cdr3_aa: CASSQGSPGYTEAFF

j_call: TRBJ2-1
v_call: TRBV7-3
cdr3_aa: CASSLRGPTSGSLNEQFF

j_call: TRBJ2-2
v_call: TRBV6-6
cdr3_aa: CASSYTGRNTGELFF

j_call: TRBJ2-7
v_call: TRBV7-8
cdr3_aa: CASSLRRVPGLAGSNYEQYF

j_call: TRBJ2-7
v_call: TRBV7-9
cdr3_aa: CASSLDPAGAYEQYF

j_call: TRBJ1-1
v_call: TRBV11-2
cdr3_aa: CASSSRTGMNTEAFF

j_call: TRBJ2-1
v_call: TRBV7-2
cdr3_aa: CASSPALAGGTLF

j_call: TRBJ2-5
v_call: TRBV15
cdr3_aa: CATSRNYREETQYF

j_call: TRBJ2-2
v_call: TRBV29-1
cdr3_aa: CSATTNTGELFF

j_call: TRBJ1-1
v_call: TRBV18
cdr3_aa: CASSGYPLGEAFF

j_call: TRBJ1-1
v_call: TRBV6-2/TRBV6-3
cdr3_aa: CASSRGLNTEAFF

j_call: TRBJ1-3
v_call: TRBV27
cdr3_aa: CASSTGFSGNTIYF

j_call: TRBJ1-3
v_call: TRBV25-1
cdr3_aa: CASQMGNTIYF

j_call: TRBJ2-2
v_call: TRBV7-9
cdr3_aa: CASSLALNTGELFF

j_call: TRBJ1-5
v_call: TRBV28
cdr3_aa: CASTYRDRGRYSNQPQHF

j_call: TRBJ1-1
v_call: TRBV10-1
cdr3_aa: CASSESSTGNTEAFF

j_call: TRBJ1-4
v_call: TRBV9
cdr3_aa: CASSVANGDEKLFF

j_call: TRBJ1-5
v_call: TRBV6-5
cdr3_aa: CASSYGSGSNQPQHF

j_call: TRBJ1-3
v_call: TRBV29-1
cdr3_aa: CSVVRTGAGNTIYF

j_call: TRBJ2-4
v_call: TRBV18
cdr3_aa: CASSRGTGENIQYF

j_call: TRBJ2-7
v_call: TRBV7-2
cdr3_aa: CASSPASGRGTYEQYF

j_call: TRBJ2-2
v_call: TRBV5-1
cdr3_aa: CASTLREYTGELFF

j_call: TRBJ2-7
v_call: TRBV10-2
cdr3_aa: CAARASYEQYF

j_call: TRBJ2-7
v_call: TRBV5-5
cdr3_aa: CASSRQTSGIVYEQYF